A selection of T cell receptor beta chains follows, all from one sample in a study of OX40 agonist ivuxolimab in advanced cancers. Data came from immunoSEQ multiplex PCR; TCRdb stores just in-frame clones and leaves some out. In the table there are roughly 120,000 clones, roughly 90% of which are singletons. The specimen was CD4+ or CD8+ T cells sorted from blood, collected in a trial of the OX40 agonist ivuxolimab. The receptors were sampled from an adult with an advanced solid tumor such as melanoma, head and neck, liver or kidney cancer. The CDR3 runs from the conserved cysteine through the conserved F or W. The D gene is left open where the match is weak. Size is omitted from some rows. Given values are once, few, many or a class for expanded clones.

V	size	J	D	CDR3	DNA
TRBV11-2	-	TRBJ2-1	-	CASSSSLDSSPHNEQFF	TGTGCCAGCAGCTCCAGCCTAGACAGCTCACCCCACAATGAGCAGTTCTTC
TRBV7-3	-	TRBJ1-1	-	CASGRGWDTEAFF	TGTGCCAGCGGGAGAGGGTGGGACACTGAAGCTTTCTTT
TRBV4-3	-	TRBJ2-3	-	CASSQDPRGPNTDTQYF	TGCGCCAGCAGCCAAGACCCACGGGGACCGAACACAGATACGCAGTATTTT
TRBV7-9	-	TRBJ2-1	TRBD1	CASSSLPGQGEDEQFF	TGTGCCAGCAGCTCCTTACCGGGACAGGGGGAGGATGAGCAGTTCTTC
TRBV27	-	TRBJ1-5	-	CASSLSVGGWQPQHF	TGTGCCAGCAGTTTATCGGTCGGAGGATGGCAGCCCCAGCATTTT
TRBV7-2	-	TRBJ2-7	TRBD1	CASSLRGQGGEQYF	TGTGCCAGCAGCTTACGGGGACAGGGAGGGGAGCAGTACTTC
TRBV10-3	-	TRBJ1-4	-	CATSLATNEKLFF	TGTGCCACCTCCCTGGCGACTAATGAAAAACTGTTTTTT
TRBV5-8	-	TRBJ2-2	-	CASRLNTGELFF	TGTGCCAGCAGACTTAACACCGGGGAGCTGTTTTTT
TRBV11-2	-	TRBJ2-2	-	CASSPSVRIGVAGELFF	TGTGCCAGCAGCCCTTCGGTCAGAATCGGGGTCGCCGGGGAGCTGTTTTTT
TRBV15	-	TRBJ2-1	-	CATSRGGGVHNEQFF	TGTGCCACCAGCAGAGGCGGAGGGGTCCACAATGAGCAGTTCTTC
TRBV19	few	TRBJ2-2	-	CASTLSGENTGELFF	TGTGCCAGCACCCTTTCCGGTGAGAACACCGGGGAGCTGTTTTTT
TRBV30	-	TRBJ1-2	-	CAWSLGSVWYGYTF	TGTGCCTGGAGTTTGGGGAGCGTCTGGTATGGCTACACCTTC
TRBV9	-	TRBJ2-5	-	CASSVGGETQYF	TGTGCCAGCAGCGTAGGTGGTGAGACCCAGTACTTC
TRBV28	-	TRBJ2-5	-	CASSWNRNGETQYF	TGTGCCAGCAGTTGGAACAGGAATGGTGAGACCCAGTACTTC
TRBV6-6	-	TRBJ1-2	-	CASVSANYGYTF	TGTGCCAGCGTCAGCGCTAACTATGGCTACACCTTC
TRBV30	-	TRBJ1-1	-	CAYLPVSRPEAFF	TGTGCCTACCTCCCCGTCAGTCGTCCTGAAGCTTTCTTT
TRBV7-6	-	TRBJ2-6	TRBD2	CASSARGMRTSSGANVLTF	TGTGCCAGCAGCGCGCGGGGGATGCGAACTAGCTCTGGGGCCAACGTCCTGACTTTC
TRBV2	once	TRBJ2-7	TRBD1	CASSPGQGGYEQYF	TGTGCCAGCAGTCCGGGACAGGGTGGGTACGAGCAGTACTTC
TRBV9	-	TRBJ2-2	-	CASSPGHGNTGELFF	TGTGCCAGCAGCCCCGGTCATGGGAACACCGGGGAGCTGTTTTTT
TRBV6-5	-	TRBJ1-5	-	CASSLNRLNQPQHF	TGTGCCAGCAGTCTTAACAGGTTAAATCAGCCCCAGCATTTT
TRBV10-3	-	TRBJ1-4	TRBD1	CAISGQGENEKLFF	TGTGCCATCAGTGGCCAGGGGGAGAATGAAAAACTGTTTTTT
TRBV6-6	once	TRBJ2-3	-	CASSYGGSTDTQYF	TGTGCCAGCAGTTACGGGGGGAGCACAGATACGCAGTATTTT
TRBV4-1	-	TRBJ2-3	-	CASTEGAYSITDTQYF	TGCGCCAGCACTGAAGGGGCATATTCCATTACAGATACGCAGTATTTT
TRBV9	-	TRBJ2-5	-	CASSVRDSQGETQYF	TGTGCCAGCAGCGTTCGGGACTCTCAGGGAGAGACCCAGTACTTC
TRBV14	-	TRBJ1-2	TRBD1	CASSQDYRDRGLYGYTF	TGTGCCAGCAGCCAAGATTACCGGGACAGGGGCCTCTATGGCTACACCTTC
TRBV11-3	-	TRBJ2-3	TRBD1	CASSLGQRFTDTQYF	TGTGCCAGCAGCTTGGGACAGAGATTCACAGATACGCAGTATTTT
TRBV19	few	TRBJ2-7	-	CASSIGLTYEQYF	TGTGCCAGTAGTATAGGGTTAACCTACGAGCAGTACTTC
TRBV2	-	TRBJ2-7	-	CASSEQAYEQYF	TGTGCCAGCAGTGAACAGGCGTACGAGCAGTACTTC
TRBV16	-	TRBJ1-2	-	CASSQYSRGDYGYTF	TGTGCCAGCAGCCAATATAGTCGGGGGGACTATGGCTACACCTTC
TRBV9	-	TRBJ2-1	TRBD2	CASSKSPGLAGGYEQFF	TGTGCCAGCAGCAAATCCCCGGGACTAGCGGGGGGGTATGAGCAGTTCTTC
TRBV29-1	-	TRBJ2-4	-	CSATTRDRILLAKNIQYF	TGCAGCGCAACGACTAGGGACAGAATCCTTCTAGCCAAAAACATTCAGTACTTC
TRBV5-6	-	TRBJ1-3	-	CASSLGIHSGNTIYF	TGTGCCAGCAGCCTGGGCATCCACTCTGGAAACACCATATATTTT
TRBV6-5	-	TRBJ2-1	-	CASRAGYGDNEQFF	TGTGCCAGCAGAGCAGGTTACGGGGACAATGAGCAGTTCTTC
TRBV6-5	-	TRBJ1-2	-	CASSSRVYGYTF	TGTGCCAGCTCATCAAGGGTATATGGCTACACCTTC
TRBV6-5	-	TRBJ1-2	-	CASSHGGGIYYGYTF	TGTGCCAGCAGCCACGGGGGGGGGATCTACTATGGCTACACCTTC